This entry is about one T cell receptor beta chain. Antigen specificity is unknown. This sample was included in a study of CD4 T cells in relation to SARS-CoV-2 and coronaviruses. About the study: Negative control cultures got HIV-1 Nef peptides or no peptide.

Sequenced by immunoSEQ multiplex PCR; TCRdb stores in-frame clones only, minus some. The sample holds 20,000 or so clones, around 80% seen once. V was cut by 0 bases and J by 0 bases, with 12 bases left in between. The CDR3 is made up of 17 amino acids. Germline lookup yields CDR1 LGHNA and CDR2 YNFKEQ. The unexposed donors gave CD4+ T cells in about 2010-2019, prior to COVID-19. CD4+ T cells were isolated from the cells after less than 13 days of culture. The source material was CD4+ T cells from PBMCs, cultured in vitro. The gene calls are TRBV4-2 and TRBJ2-1, with D perhaps TRBD2 (5 bases). This clonotype was sampled from a human donor in good health. The CDR3 region is CASSQELVGSSYNEQFF. CDR3 DNA sequence: TGTGCCAGCAGCCAAGAACTAGTCGGAAGCTCCTACAATGAGCAGTTCTTC.